This T cell receptor (beta chain) was identified in a study of cytomegalovirus exposure and HLA in healthy donors. Findings and limits, study-wide: In all likelihood, a cluster of highly shared sequence variants was a sequencing artifact. The study flagged 150 to 200 TCR beta chains as cytomegalovirus-associated.

The PCR had 60 Vbeta and 13 Jbeta primers. Per the study methods: There were some 87 million unique TCR beta chains by a later count, and approximately 12 million of them were shared. Measured with immunoSEQ multiplex PCR; TCRdb has only the in-frame clones, and not every one. The D gene and trimming were derived from the DNA, and the V and J assignments and clone size from that table. The sample lists around 70,000 clones, more than 70% occurring once. CDR3 length: 16 residues. V lost 5 bases, J lost 3 bases, and 10 bases stayed unmatched. Germline lookup yields CDR1 LGHNT and CDR2 FRNRAP. This clone was detected only a few times. What it recognizes is unknown.

The sequencing input was PBMCs. This clonotype was sampled from a woman aged 35 to 49 in good health and CMV-seropositive. The J gene is TRBJ1-5, the V gene TRBV12-5, with 7 bases that match TRBD1. The CDR3, as DNA: TGTGCTAGTGGTATGGCACAGGGGAGAAACAATCAGCCCCAGCATTTT. It codes for CASGMAQGRNNQPQHF.